Listed below are T cell receptor beta chains from one sample, sequenced in a study of response to subunit inactivated influenza vaccine. A single record per CDR3 protein comes from TCRdb applying MiXCR to the RT-PCR reads. The sample records 450,000 to 600,000 distinct CDR3 sequences, 6% to 9% being singletons. The sequencing here drew on PBMCs from blood, taken less than 25 months after vaccination. The receptors here all came from a man between 50 and 75 years old who received an inactivated influenza vaccine. Both conserved end residues are part of each CDR3. The D gene is left open where the match is weak. Clone size appears in some rows only: once, few, many, or a class for an expanded clone.

V: TRBV9
D: TRBD1
J: TRBJ1-1
size: few
DNA: TGTGCCAGCAGCGTAGTTGGGTTAGGGGGCGGCACTGAAGCTTTCTTT
CDR3: CASSVVGLGGGTEAFF

V: TRBV7-3
D: TRBD1
J: TRBJ2-3
size: NA
DNA: TGTGCCAGCAGCCCGAACAGGGGTAGCACAGATACGCAGTATTTT
CDR3: CASSPNRGSTDTQYF

V: TRBV20-1
D: NA
J: TRBJ1-5
size: few
DNA: TGCAGTGCTCTTTACCCCGGGACTAATAGCAATCAGCCCCAGCATTTT
CDR3: CSALYPGTNSNQPQHF

V: TRBV28
D: NA
J: TRBJ1-5
size: NA
DNA: TGTGCCAGCAGTTTTAGTAGACAGTGGAATCAGCCCCAGCATTTT
CDR3: CASSFSRQWNQPQHF

V: TRBV2
D: NA
J: TRBJ2-1
size: few
DNA: TGTGCCAGCAGTGAAGCGGAGGGCACAGGGAAGGTGAATGAGCAGTTCTTC
CDR3: CASSEAEGTGKVNEQFF

V: TRBV5-1
D: TRBD2
J: TRBJ2-3
size: many
DNA: TGCGCCAGCAGCTACCTAGCGGGAGGAGGCACAGATACGCAGTATTTT
CDR3: CASSYLAGGGTDTQYF

V: TRBV12-3/TRBV12-4
D: TRBD2
J: TRBJ2-1
size: NA
DNA: TGTGCCAGCAGCCGGACTAGCGGGTGGGCGAGGGGAAATGAGCAGTTCTTC
CDR3: CASSRTSGWARGNEQFF

V: TRBV12-3/TRBV12-4
D: TRBD2
J: TRBJ2-1
size: NA
DNA: TGTGCCAGCAGTTCTTGGACTAGCGGTTCCTACAATGAGCAGTTCTTC
CDR3: CASSSWTSGSYNEQFF

V: TRBV29-1
D: NA
J: TRBJ2-5
size: NA
DNA: TGCAGCGTTCGACATGCTCAAGAGACCCAGTACTTC
CDR3: CSVRHAQETQYF

V: TRBV20-1
D: NA
J: TRBJ2-1
size: many
DNA: TGCAGTGGGGACTTCTACAATGAGCAGTTCTTC
CDR3: CSGDFYNEQFF

V: TRBV10-3
D: TRBD1
J: TRBJ1-3
size: few
DNA: TGTGCCATCAGTGTGGGACAGGGAGTATCTGGAAACACCATATATTTT
CDR3: CAISVGQGVSGNTIYF

V: TRBV28
D: NA
J: TRBJ2-3
size: NA
DNA: TGTGCCAGCAGTTCCCTACGGGGGGCCACAGATACGCAGTATTTT
CDR3: CASSSLRGATDTQYF

V: TRBV6-5
D: NA
J: TRBJ1-6
size: NA
DNA: TGTGCCAGCAGTTACTCGGGGCAGCCTAATTCACCCCTCCACTTT
CDR3: CASSYSGQPNSPLHF

V: TRBV5-6
D: NA
J: TRBJ2-6
size: NA
DNA: TGTGCCAGCAGCCCCGGACTCCTGATCTCTGGGGCCAACGTCCTGACTTTC
CDR3: CASSPGLLISGANVLTF

V: TRBV6-2/TRBV6-3
D: TRBD1
J: TRBJ2-2
size: many
DNA: TGTGCCAGCAGTGAGACAGGGGTAGGAACCGGGGAGCTGTTTTTT
CDR3: CASSETGVGTGELFF

V: TRBV29-1
D: NA
J: TRBJ1-5
size: many
DNA: TGCAGCGTTCGGGGGACGGACCAAAATCAGCCCCAGCATTTT
CDR3: CSVRGTDQNQPQHF

V: TRBV20-1
D: TRBD2
J: TRBJ2-5
size: NA
DNA: TGCAGTGCCCAAAGACTAGCGGGGGTCCAAGAGACCCAGTACTTC
CDR3: CSAQRLAGVQETQYF

V: TRBV3-1
D: NA
J: TRBJ1-1
size: few
DNA: TGTGCCAGCAGCCAAGATGCGGGTAACACTGAAGCTTTCTTT
CDR3: CASSQDAGNTEAFF

V: TRBV11-2
D: NA
J: TRBJ2-7
size: NA
DNA: TGTGCCAGCAGCTTAGAACATGGGAGAAACTACGAGCAGTACTTC
CDR3: CASSLEHGRNYEQYF

V: TRBV5-4
D: NA
J: TRBJ2-3
size: few
DNA: TGTGCCAGCAGCTTGGGCGGGAACGCGCTCACAGATACGCAGTATTTT
CDR3: CASSLGGNALTDTQYF

V: TRBV12-3/TRBV12-4
D: TRBD1
J: TRBJ1-2
size: NA
DNA: TGTGCCAGCCGAGCCTGGCCCTCGGGACAGGGCACCCTAAACTATGGCTACACCTTC
CDR3: CASRAWPSGQGTLNYGYTF

V: TRBV12-3/TRBV12-4
D: TRBD1
J: TRBJ2-2
size: many
DNA: TGTGCGCTGGGACAGGACACCGGGGAGCTGTTTTTT
CDR3: CALGQDTGELFF

V: TRBV5-6
D: TRBD2
J: TRBJ2-5
size: once
DNA: TGTGCCAGCAGCTTGGTTCTAGCGGGAGCCGAGACCCAGTACTTC
CDR3: CASSLVLAGAETQYF

V: TRBV4-2
D: NA
J: TRBJ2-7
size: NA
DNA: TGTGCCAGCAGCCAAGTGCGCGGGGACTCCTACGAGCAGTACTTC
CDR3: CASSQVRGDSYEQYF

V: TRBV5-1
D: NA
J: TRBJ2-3
size: NA
DNA: TGCGCCAGCAGCAAGGAGATTAGATCAGGCTCCACAGATACGCAGTATTTT
CDR3: CASSKEIRSGSTDTQYF

V: TRBV10-3
D: NA
J: TRBJ2-3
size: many
DNA: TGTGCCATAAGGGTCCTAGGAGATACGCAGTATTTT
CDR3: CAIRVLGDTQYF